These T cell receptor beta chains were read from a single sample in a study of T-cell reconstitution after alpha-beta-depleted transplantation in children. TCRdb reanalysed the PCR reads using MiXCR and keeps one entry per CDR3 protein. This table holds 44,000 or so distinct CDR3 sequences, about 9% found once. Sequenced here: PBMCs, mostly from graft donor cells, sampled 60 days after TCRalphabeta/CD19-depleted stem cell transplant. Source of these receptors: a male patient aged 2-15 years who had a stem cell transplant for chronic granulomatous disease, so the T cells may come from the graft donor. The CDR3 runs from the conserved cysteine through the conserved F or W. D genes are given only for firm matches. The listing skips clone size in some rows; elsewhere it reads once, few, many or a size class.

j_gene: TRBJ2-5; abundance: few; d_gene: .; len: 16; v_gene: TRBV24-1; CDR3nt: TGTGCCACCAGTGATTTGGGGCAGGGTCTATTAGAGACCCAGTACTTC; CDR3aa: CATSDLGQGLLETQYF
j_gene: TRBJ2-3; abundance: few; d_gene: TRBD2; len: 16; v_gene: TRBV7-8; CDR3nt: TGTGCCAGCAGCCTACTTCGTCTAGCGGGCCCAGATACGCAGTATTTT; CDR3aa: CASSLLRLAGPDTQYF
j_gene: TRBJ2-7; abundance: many; d_gene: TRBD2; len: 14; v_gene: TRBV10-3; CDR3nt: TGTGCCATCAGTAGAGCGGGAGGGCCCTACGAGCAGTACTTC; CDR3aa: CAISRAGGPYEQYF
j_gene: TRBJ2-7; abundance: many; d_gene: TRBD2; len: 15; v_gene: TRBV27; CDR3nt: TGTGCCAGCAGTTGGGGGGGAGGTCCTCCTTACGAGCAGTACTTC; CDR3aa: CASSWGGGPPYEQYF
j_gene: TRBJ1-3; abundance: many; d_gene: .; len: 15; v_gene: TRBV7-6; CDR3nt: TGTGCCAGCAGATCAGGGGTCTCCTCTGGAAACACCATATATTTT; CDR3aa: CASRSGVSSGNTIYF
j_gene: TRBJ2-7; abundance: .; d_gene: TRBD2; len: 17; v_gene: TRBV6-2/TRBV6-3; CDR3nt: TGTGCCAGCAGGGTCGGGACTAGCGGCTGGGGGGTCTACGAGCAGTACTTC; CDR3aa: CASRVGTSGWGVYEQYF
j_gene: TRBJ1-6; abundance: many; d_gene: .; len: 15; v_gene: TRBV4-2; CDR3nt: TGTGCCAGCAGCCAAGTCAATTCGGGGAAGTCACCCCTCCACTTT; CDR3aa: CASSQVNSGKSPLHF
j_gene: TRBJ2-3; abundance: .; d_gene: TRBD1; len: 18; v_gene: TRBV5-1; CDR3nt: TGCGCCAGCAGCTTGCGGACAGGGGCCTCGACGGGCACAGATACGCAGTATTTT; CDR3aa: CASSLRTGASTGTDTQYF
j_gene: TRBJ2-7; abundance: few; d_gene: .; len: 13; v_gene: TRBV30; CDR3nt: TGTGCCTGGAGCCCCTCGAGCTCCTACGAGCAGTACTTC; CDR3aa: CAWSPSSSYEQYF
j_gene: TRBJ1-3; abundance: many; d_gene: .; len: 12; v_gene: TRBV12-3/TRBV12-4; CDR3nt: TGTGCCAGCAGAGGCCAGACGGACACCATATATTTT; CDR3aa: CASRGQTDTIYF
j_gene: TRBJ2-5; abundance: many; d_gene: .; len: 14; v_gene: TRBV20-1; CDR3nt: TGCAGTGCTAGTAGGCAGATGTACCAAGAGACCCAGTACTTC; CDR3aa: CSASRQMYQETQYF
j_gene: TRBJ2-3; abundance: .; d_gene: TRBD2; len: 17; v_gene: TRBV20-1; CDR3nt: TGCAGTGCCCCGGTTTTTGCTAGCGGGGGATTCACAGATACGCAGTATTTT; CDR3aa: CSAPVFASGGFTDTQYF
j_gene: TRBJ1-4; abundance: many; d_gene: TRBD1; len: 16; v_gene: TRBV7-2; CDR3nt: TGTGCCAGCAGCCGAGCGTCAGGGGGACCTAATGAAAAACTGTTTTTT; CDR3aa: CASSRASGGPNEKLFF
j_gene: TRBJ2-3; abundance: medium-sized; d_gene: TRBD1; len: 14; v_gene: TRBV28; CDR3nt: TGTGCCAGCAGTTCCCTGGACAGGGCAGATACGCAGTATTTT; CDR3aa: CASSSLDRADTQYF
j_gene: TRBJ2-5; abundance: many; d_gene: TRBD1; len: 16; v_gene: TRBV5-1; CDR3nt: TGCGCCAGCAGCATCACAGATACAGGGGTTTGGGAGACCCAGTACTTC; CDR3aa: CASSITDTGVWETQYF
j_gene: TRBJ2-3; abundance: many; d_gene: .; len: 15; v_gene: TRBV5-1; CDR3nt: TGCGCCAGCACCTCCAAGACAGGACGCACAGATACGCAGTATTTT; CDR3aa: CASTSKTGRTDTQYF
j_gene: TRBJ1-1; abundance: many; d_gene: .; len: 13; v_gene: TRBV30; CDR3nt: TGTGCCTGGTGCCGGACTTTGAACACTGAAGCTTTCTTT; CDR3aa: CAWCRTLNTEAFF
j_gene: TRBJ1-1; abundance: many; d_gene: .; len: 13; v_gene: TRBV14; CDR3nt: TGTGCCAGCAGCCAATCGGGGGAAACTGAAGCTTTCTTT; CDR3aa: CASSQSGETEAFF
j_gene: TRBJ2-3; abundance: .; d_gene: .; len: 13; v_gene: TRBV5-4; CDR3nt: TGTGCCAGCAGCTTGGACCTGACAGATACGCAGTATTTT; CDR3aa: CASSLDLTDTQYF
j_gene: TRBJ2-7; abundance: few; d_gene: .; len: 15; v_gene: TRBV11-2; CDR3nt: TGTGCCAGCAGCTTAAGCCGGGACTTTGGGTACGAGCAGTACTTC; CDR3aa: CASSLSRDFGYEQYF
j_gene: TRBJ2-3; abundance: many; d_gene: TRBD2; len: 16; v_gene: TRBV18; CDR3nt: TGTGCCAGCTCACGGGGACTAGCGGGGGTCACAGATACGCAGTATTTT; CDR3aa: CASSRGLAGVTDTQYF
j_gene: TRBJ2-7; abundance: many; d_gene: .; len: 14; v_gene: TRBV3-1; CDR3nt: TGTGCCAGCAGCTACACGAGGACCTCCGGGGCCAGGCACTTC; CDR3aa: CASSYTRTSGARHF
j_gene: TRBJ1-4; abundance: many; d_gene: .; len: 12; v_gene: TRBV12-3/TRBV12-4; CDR3nt: TGTGCCAGCAGGGGCTCGGGGGAAAAACTGTTTTTT; CDR3aa: CASRGSGEKLFF
j_gene: TRBJ2-5; abundance: medium-sized; d_gene: .; len: 14; v_gene: TRBV28; CDR3nt: TGTGCCAGCAGCATCGGGAGTCGGCAAGAGACCCAGTACTTC; CDR3aa: CASSIGSRQETQYF
j_gene: TRBJ2-3; abundance: many; d_gene: TRBD2; len: 16; v_gene: TRBV5-6; CDR3nt: TGTGCCAGCAGCTTAGGACTAGCGGGTTTCACAGATACGCAGTATTTT; CDR3aa: CASSLGLAGFTDTQYF
j_gene: TRBJ1-1; abundance: many; d_gene: .; len: 14; v_gene: TRBV7-3; CDR3nt: TGTGCCAGCAGCTTAACAGGGGTGAACACTGAAGCTTTCTTT; CDR3aa: CASSLTGVNTEAFF